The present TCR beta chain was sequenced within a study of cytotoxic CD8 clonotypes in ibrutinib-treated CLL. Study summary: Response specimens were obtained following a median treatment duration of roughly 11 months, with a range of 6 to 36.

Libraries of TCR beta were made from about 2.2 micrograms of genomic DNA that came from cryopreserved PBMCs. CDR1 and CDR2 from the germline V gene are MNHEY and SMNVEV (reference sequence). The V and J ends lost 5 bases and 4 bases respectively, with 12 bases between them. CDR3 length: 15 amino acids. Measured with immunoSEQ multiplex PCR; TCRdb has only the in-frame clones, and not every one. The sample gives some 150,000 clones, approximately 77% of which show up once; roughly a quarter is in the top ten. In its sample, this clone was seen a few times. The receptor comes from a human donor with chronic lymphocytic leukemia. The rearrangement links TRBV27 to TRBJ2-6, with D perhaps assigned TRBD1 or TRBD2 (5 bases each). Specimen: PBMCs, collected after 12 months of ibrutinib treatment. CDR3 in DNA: TGTGCCAGCAGTCCCCGGGGCCCAGGGGCCAACGTCCTGACTTTC. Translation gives CASSPRGPGANVLTF.